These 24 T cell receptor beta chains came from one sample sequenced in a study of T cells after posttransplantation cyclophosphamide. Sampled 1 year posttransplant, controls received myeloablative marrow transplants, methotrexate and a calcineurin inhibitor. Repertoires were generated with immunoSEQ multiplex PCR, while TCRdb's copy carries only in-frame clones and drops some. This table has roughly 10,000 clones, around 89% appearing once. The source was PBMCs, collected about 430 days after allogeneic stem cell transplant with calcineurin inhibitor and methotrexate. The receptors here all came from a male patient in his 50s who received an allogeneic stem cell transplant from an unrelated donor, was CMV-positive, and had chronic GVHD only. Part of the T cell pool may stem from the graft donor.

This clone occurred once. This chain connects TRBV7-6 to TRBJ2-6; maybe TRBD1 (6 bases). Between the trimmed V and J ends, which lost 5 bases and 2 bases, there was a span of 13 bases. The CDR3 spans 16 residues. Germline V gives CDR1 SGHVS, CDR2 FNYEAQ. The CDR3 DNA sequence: TGTGCCAGCAGCCCCAGGGGTGGGGCTGGGGCCAACGTCCTGACTTTC. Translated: CASSPRGGAGANVLTF.

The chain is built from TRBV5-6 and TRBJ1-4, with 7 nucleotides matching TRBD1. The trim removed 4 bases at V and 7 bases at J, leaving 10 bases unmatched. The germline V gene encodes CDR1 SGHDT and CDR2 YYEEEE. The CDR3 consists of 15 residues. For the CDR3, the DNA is TGTGCCAGCAGCAGAAACCGGGACAGAGTTGAAAAACTGTTTTTT. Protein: CASSRNRDRVEKLFF.

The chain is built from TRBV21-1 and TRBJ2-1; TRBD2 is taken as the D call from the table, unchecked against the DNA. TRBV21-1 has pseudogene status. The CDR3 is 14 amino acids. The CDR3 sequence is CASHGTSGPNEQFF. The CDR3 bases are TGTGCCAGCCACGGGACTAGCGGGCCCAATGAGCAGTTCTTC.

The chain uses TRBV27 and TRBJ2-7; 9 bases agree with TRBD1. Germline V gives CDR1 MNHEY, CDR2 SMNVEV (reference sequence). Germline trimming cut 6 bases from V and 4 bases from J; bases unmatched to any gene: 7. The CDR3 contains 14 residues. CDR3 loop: CASSLGQGGYEQYF. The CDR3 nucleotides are TGTGCCAGCAGCTTGGGACAGGGAGGGTACGAGCAGTACTTC.

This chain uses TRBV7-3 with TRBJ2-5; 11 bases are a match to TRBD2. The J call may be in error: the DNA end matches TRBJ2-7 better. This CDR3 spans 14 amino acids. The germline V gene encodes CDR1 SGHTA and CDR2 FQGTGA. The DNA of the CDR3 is TGTGCCAGCAGCCTAGCGGGAGGCTTGTCCGAGCAGTACTTC. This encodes CASSLAGGLSEQYF.

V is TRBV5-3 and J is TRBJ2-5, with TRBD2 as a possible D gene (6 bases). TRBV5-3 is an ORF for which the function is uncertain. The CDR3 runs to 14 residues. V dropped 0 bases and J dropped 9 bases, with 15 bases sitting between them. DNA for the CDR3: TGTGCCAGAAGCTTGGATACGGGGGTCCGGTCCCAGTACTTC. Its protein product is CARSLDTGVRSQYF.

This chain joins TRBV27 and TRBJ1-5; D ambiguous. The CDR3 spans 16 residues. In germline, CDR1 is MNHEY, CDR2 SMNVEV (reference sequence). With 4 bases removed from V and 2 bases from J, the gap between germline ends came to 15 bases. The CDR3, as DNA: TGTGCCAGCAGTTCTCACGTGGGCCAGGGCAATCAGCCCCAGCATTTT. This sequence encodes CASSSHVGQGNQPQHF.

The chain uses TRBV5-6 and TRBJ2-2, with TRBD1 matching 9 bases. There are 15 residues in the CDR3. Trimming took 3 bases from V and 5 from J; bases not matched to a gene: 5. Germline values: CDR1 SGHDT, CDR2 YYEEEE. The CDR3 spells CASSYGQGRTGELFF. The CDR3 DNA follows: TGTGCCAGCAGCTACGGACAGGGGAGAACCGGGGAGCTGTTTTTT.

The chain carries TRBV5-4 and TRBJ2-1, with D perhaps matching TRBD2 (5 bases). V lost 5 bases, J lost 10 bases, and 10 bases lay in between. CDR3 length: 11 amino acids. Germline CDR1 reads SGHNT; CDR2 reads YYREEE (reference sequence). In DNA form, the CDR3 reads TGTGCCAGCAGGGACGGCGGGGAGCAGTTCTTC. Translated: CASRDGGEQFF.

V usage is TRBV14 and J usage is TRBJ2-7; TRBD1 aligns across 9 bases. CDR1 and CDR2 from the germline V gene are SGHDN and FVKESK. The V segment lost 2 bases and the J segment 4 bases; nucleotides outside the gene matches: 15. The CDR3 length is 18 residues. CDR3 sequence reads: CASSQPRQGVLHPYEQYF. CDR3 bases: TGTGCCAGCAGCCAACCACGACAGGGGGTCCTTCACCCGTACGAGCAGTACTTC.

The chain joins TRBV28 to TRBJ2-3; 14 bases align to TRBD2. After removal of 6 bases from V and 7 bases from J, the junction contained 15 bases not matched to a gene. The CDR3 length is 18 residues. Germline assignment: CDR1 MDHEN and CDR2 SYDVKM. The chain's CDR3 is CASRSLGTSGSVRYTQYF. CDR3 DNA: TGTGCCAGCAGGTCCTTAGGGACTAGCGGGAGTGTTAGGTATACGCAGTATTTT.

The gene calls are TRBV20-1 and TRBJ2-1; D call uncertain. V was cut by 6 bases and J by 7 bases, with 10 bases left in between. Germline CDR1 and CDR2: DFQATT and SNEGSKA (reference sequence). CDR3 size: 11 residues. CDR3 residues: CSARNGNEQFF. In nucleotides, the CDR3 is TGCAGTGCCCGCAACGGGAATGAGCAGTTCTTC.

CDR3 sequence reads: CASSSQIPRWTDEKLFF. CDR3 bases: TGTGCCAGCAGCTCCCAGATCCCTCGCTGGACAGATGAAAAACTGTTTTTT. The gene calls are TRBV7-4 and TRBJ1-4, with D possibly matching TRBD1 (6 bases). This CDR3 is built from 17 residues. The V gene lost 4 bases and the J gene lost 6 bases, with 21 bases spanning the gap. Germline V lookup: CDR1 SGHVT, CDR2 SQSDAQ.

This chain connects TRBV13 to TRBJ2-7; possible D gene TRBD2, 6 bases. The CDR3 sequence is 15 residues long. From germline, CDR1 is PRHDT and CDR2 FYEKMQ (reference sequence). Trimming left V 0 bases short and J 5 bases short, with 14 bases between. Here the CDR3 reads CASSLGSRGVDEQYF. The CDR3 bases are TGTGCCAGCAGCTTAGGATCTCGCGGGGTCGACGAGCAGTACTTC. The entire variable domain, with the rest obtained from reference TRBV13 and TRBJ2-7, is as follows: AAGVIQSPRHLIKEKRETATLKCYPIPRHDTVYWYQQGPGQDPQFLISFYEKMQSDKGSIPDRFSAQQFSDYHSELNMSSLELGDSALYFCASSLGSRGVDEQYFGPGTRLTVT.

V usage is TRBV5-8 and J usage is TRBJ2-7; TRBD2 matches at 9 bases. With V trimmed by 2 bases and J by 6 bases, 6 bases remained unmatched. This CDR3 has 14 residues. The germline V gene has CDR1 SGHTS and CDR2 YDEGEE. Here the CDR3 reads CASSFRSGSSEQYF. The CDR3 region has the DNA TGTGCCAGCAGCTTTCGTAGCGGGAGCTCCGAGCAGTACTTC. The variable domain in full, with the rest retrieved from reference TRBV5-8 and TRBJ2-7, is EAGVTQSPTHLIKTRGQQATLRCSPISGHTSVYWYQQALGLGLQFLLWYDEGEERNRGNFPPRFSGRQFPNYSSELNVNALELEDSALYLCASSFRSGSSEQYFGPGTRLTVT.

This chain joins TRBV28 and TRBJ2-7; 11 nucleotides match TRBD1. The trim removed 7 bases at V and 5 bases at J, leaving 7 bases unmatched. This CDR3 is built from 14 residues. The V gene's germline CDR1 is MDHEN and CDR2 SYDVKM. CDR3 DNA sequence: TGTGCCAGCACACTGGACAGGGGGCTGGACGAGCAGTACTTC. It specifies CASTLDRGLDEQYF.

In DNA form, the CDR3 reads TGTGCCAGCAGTACCGGCGGGACCAGCACAGATACGCAGTATTTT. Encoded protein: CASSTGGTSTDTQYF. The V and J genes are TRBV28 and TRBJ2-3, with D possibly TRBD2 on 6 matching bases. CDR1 is MDHEN, CDR2 SYDVKM, per germline. The CDR3 is made up of 15 amino acids. V gave up 5 bases and J gave up 0 bases, with 12 bases separating them.

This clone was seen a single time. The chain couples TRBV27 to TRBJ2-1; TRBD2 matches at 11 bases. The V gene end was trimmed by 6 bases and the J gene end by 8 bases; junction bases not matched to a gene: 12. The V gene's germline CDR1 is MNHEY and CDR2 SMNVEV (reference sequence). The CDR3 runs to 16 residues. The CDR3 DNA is TGTGCCAGCAGACACTTAGCGGGAGGGCCGGAGGATGAGCAGTTCTTC. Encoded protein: CASRHLAGGPEDEQFF.

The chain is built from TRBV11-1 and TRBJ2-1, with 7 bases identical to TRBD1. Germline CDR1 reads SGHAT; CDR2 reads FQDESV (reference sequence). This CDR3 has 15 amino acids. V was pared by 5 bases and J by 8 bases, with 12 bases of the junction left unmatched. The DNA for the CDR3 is TGTGCCAGCAGCACACCCGAGGGGGCGGGCGATGAGCAGTTCTTC. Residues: CASSTPEGAGDEQFF. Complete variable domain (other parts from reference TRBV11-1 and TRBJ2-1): EAEVAQSPRYKITEKSQAVAFWCDPISGHATLYWYRQILGQGPELLVQFQDESVVDDSQLPKDRFSAERLKGVDSTLKIQPAELGDSAMYLCASSTPEGAGDEQFFGPGTRLTVL.

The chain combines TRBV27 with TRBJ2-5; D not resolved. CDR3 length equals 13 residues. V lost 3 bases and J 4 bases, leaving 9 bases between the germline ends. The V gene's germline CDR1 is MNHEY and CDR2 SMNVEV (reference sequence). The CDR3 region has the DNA TGTGCCAGCAGTTTTCGGGTATCAGAGACCCAGTACTTC. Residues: CASSFRVSETQYF.

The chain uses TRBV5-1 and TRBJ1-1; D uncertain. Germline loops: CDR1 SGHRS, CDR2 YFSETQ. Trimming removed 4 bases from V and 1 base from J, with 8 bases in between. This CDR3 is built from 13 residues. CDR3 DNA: TGCGCCAGCAGCAGAAACAAGAACACTGAAGCTTTCTTT. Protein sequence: CASSRNKNTEAFF.

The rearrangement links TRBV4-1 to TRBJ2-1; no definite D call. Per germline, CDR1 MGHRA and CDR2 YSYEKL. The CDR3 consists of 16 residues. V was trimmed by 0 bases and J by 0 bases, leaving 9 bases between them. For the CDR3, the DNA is TGCGCCAGCAGCCAAGAAGGAGTTCGCTCCTACAATGAGCAGTTCTTC. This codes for CASSQEGVRSYNEQFF.

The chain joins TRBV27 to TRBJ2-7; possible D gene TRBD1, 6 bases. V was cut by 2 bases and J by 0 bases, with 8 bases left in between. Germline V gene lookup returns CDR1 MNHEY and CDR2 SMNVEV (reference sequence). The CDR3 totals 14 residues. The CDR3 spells CASSLGTLSYEQYF. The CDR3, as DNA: TGTGCCAGCAGTTTAGGGACACTCTCCTACGAGCAGTACTTC.

CDR3 coding DNA: TGTGCCAGCAGCCTATCGGGACTGTTGCAGTTCTTC. Amino acid sequence: CASSLSGLLQFF. The chain joins TRBV2 to TRBJ2-1; possibly TRBD2 for D (6 bases). The ends were cut back, 6 bases at V and 12 bases at J, with 15 bases in the middle. Germline CDR1 is SNHLY and CDR2 is FYNNEI. The CDR3 contains 12 residues.